This T cell receptor beta chain was sequenced during a study of blood T cells in healthy people across ages. Study-level results: Roughly linear age-related decline in beta diversity appeared, significant by age about 40.

A second PCR, run for about 7 to 11 cycles, used a sample-barcoded 5' primer plus a J-beta primer mix. TCRdb redid the calling of the 5' RACE reads with MiXCR, one entry per CDR3 protein. Found here are 950,000 to 1,200,000 distinct CDR3 sequences, under 40% of them singletons; the top ten hold about an eighth. This clonotype has a count of ten or more. Its cognate antigen is unknown. V was pared by 10 bases and J by 2 bases, with 13 bases between. This CDR3 is built from 13 residues. The rearrangement uses TRBV12-3 or TRBV12-4 and TRBJ2-3; possibly TRBD1 for D (6 bases). The sequenced sample was blood. This sequence was found in a man younger than 35 in good health. The CDR3 here is CATQQGITDTQYF. CDR3 nucleotide sequence: TGTGCCACCCAACAGGGTATCACAGATACGCAGTATTTT.